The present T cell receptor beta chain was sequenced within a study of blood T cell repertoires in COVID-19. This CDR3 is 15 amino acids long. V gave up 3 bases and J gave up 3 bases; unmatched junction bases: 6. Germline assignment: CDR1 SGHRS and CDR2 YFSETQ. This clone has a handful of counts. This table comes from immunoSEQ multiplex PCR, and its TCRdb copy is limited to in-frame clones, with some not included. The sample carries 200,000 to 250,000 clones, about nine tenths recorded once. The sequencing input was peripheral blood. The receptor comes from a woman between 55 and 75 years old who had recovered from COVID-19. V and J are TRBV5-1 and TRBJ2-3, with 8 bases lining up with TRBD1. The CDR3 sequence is CASSSSGQGTDTQYF. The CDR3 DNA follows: TGCGCCAGCAGCTCGAGTGGACAGGGAACAGATACGCAGTATTTT.